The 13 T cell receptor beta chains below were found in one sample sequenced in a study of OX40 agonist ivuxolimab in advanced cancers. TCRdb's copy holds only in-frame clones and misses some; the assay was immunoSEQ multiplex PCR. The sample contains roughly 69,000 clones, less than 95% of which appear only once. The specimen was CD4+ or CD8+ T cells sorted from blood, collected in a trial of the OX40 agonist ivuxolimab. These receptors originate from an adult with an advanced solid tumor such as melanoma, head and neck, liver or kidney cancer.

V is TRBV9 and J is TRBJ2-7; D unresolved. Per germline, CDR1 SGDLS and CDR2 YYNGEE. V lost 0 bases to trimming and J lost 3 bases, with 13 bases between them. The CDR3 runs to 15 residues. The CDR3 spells CASSVDPGSGYEQYF. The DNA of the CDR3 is TGTGCCAGCAGCGTAGACCCGGGCTCAGGCTACGAGCAGTACTTC.

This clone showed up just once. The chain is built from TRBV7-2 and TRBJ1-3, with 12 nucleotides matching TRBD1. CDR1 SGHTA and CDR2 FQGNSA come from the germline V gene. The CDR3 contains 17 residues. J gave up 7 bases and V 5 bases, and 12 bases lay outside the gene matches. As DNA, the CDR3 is TGTGCCAGCAGCCATCGGACCGGGACAGGGGGCCGGAACACCATATATTTT. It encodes CASSHRTGTGGRNTIYF.

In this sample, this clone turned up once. In nucleotides, the CDR3 is TGTGCCAGCAGCTTAGAGTCGGCCCGATGGAGCTATGGCTACACCTTC. It codes for CASSLESARWSYGYTF. The J gene is TRBJ1-2, the V gene TRBV11-2, with no clear D. CDR1 is SGHAT and CDR2 is FQNNGV in the germline V gene. The ends were cut back, 0 bases at V and 4 bases at J, with 15 bases in the middle. This CDR3 has 16 amino acids.

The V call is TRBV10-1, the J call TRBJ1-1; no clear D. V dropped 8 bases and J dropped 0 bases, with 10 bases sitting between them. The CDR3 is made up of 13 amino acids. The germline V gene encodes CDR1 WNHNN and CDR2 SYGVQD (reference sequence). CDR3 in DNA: TGCGCCAGCCCGTCGAAGGTGAACACTGAAGCTTTCTTT. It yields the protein CASPSKVNTEAFF.

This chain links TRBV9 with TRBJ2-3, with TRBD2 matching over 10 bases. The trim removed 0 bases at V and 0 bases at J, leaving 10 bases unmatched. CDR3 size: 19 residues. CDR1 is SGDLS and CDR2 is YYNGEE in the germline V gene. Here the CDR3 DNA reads TGTGCCAGCAGCGTAGCACCCGAATTACTAGCGGGGAGCACAGATACGCAGTATTTT. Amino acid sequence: CASSVAPELLAGSTDTQYF.

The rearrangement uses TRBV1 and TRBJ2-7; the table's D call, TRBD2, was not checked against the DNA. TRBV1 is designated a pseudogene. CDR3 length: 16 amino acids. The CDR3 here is CTSESLAGGTYYEQYF. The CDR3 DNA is TGCACCAGCGAATCACTAGCGGGAGGCACATACTACGAGCAGTACTTC.

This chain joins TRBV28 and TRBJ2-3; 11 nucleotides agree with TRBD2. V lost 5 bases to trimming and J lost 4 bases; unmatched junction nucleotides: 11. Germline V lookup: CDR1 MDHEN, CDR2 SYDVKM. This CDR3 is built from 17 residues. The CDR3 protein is CASSPGISGRASDTQYF. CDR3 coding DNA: TGTGCCAGCAGTCCAGGAATTAGCGGGAGGGCCTCAGATACGCAGTATTTT.

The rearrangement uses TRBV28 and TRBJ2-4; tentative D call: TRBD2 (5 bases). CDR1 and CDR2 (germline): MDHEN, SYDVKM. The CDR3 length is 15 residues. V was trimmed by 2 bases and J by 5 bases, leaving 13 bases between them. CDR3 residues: CASSLIGVGENIQYF. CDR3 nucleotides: TGTGCCAGCAGTTTAATCGGGGTCGGAGAAAACATTCAGTACTTC.

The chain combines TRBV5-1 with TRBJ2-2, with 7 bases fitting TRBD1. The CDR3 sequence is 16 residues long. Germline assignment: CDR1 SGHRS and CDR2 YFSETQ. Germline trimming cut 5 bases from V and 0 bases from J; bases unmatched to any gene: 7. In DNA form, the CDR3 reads TGCGCCAGCAGGTTACAGGGGACATCGAACACCGGGGAGCTGTTTTTT. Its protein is CASRLQGTSNTGELFF.

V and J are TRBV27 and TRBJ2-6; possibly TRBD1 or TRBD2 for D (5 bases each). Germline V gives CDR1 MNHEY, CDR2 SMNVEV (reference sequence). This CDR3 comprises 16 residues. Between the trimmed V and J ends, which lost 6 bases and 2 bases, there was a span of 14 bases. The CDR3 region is CASSLGTAPGANVLTF. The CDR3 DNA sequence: TGTGCCAGCAGCCTCGGGACGGCCCCTGGGGCCAACGTCCTGACTTTC.

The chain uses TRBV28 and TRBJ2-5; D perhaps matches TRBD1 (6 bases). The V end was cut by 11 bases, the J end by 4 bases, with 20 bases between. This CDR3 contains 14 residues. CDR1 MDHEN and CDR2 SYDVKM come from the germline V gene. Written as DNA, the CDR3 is TGTGCCTCGCAAACCCCGAAGGGGGTAGAGACCCAGTACTTC. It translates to CASQTPKGVETQYF. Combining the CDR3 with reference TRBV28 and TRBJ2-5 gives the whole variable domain DVKVTQSSRYLVKRTGEKVFLECVQDMDHENMFWYRQDPGLGLRLIYFSYDVKMKEKGDIPEGYSVSREKKERFSLILESASTNQTSMYLCASQTPKGVETQYFGPGTRLLVL.

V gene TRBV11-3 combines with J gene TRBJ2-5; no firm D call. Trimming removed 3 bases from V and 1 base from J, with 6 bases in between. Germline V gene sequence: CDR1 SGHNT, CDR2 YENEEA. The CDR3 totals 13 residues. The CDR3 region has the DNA TGTGCCAGCAGCTTCTCGAGCCAAGAGACCCAGTACTTC. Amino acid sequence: CASSFSSQETQYF. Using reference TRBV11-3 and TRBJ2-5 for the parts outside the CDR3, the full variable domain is EAGVVQSPRYKIIEKKQPVAFWCNPISGHNTLYWYLQNLGQGPELLIRYENEEAVDDSQLPKDRFSAERLKGVDSTLKIQPAELGDSAVYLCASSFSSQETQYFGPGTRLLVL.

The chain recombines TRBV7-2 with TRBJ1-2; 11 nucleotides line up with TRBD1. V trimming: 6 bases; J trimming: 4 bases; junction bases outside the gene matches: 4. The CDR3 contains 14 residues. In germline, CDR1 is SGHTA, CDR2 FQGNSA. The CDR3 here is CASSQGTGGYGYTF. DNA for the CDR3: TGTGCCAGCAGTCAGGGGACAGGGGGCTATGGCTACACCTTC.